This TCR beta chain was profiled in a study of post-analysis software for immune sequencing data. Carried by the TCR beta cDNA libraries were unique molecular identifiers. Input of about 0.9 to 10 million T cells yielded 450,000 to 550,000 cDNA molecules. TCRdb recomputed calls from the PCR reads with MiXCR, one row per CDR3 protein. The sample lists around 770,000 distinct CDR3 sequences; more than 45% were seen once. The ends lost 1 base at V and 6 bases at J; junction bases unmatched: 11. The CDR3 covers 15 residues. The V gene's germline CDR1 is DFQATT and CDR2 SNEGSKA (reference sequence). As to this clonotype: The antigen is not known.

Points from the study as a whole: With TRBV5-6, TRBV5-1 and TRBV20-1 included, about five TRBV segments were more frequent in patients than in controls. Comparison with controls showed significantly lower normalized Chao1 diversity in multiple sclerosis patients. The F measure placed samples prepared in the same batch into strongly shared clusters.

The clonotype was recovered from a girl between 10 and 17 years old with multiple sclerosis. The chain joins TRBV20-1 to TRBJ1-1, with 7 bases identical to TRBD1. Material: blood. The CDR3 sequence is CSARGGHQGDPEAFF. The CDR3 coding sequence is TGCAGTGCTAGAGGAGGACATCAGGGGGATCCTGAAGCTTTCTTT.